These 21 T cell receptor beta chains were sequenced from one sample in a study of T-cell reconstitution after alpha-beta-depleted transplantation in children. The TCRbeta library was prepared with unique molecular identifiers. Via MiXCR, TCRdb re-called the PCR reads, giving one row per CDR3 protein. The data show hundreds of thousands of distinct CDR3 sequences, with roughly 15% seen just once and roughly 40% held by the top ten. The sequences come from PBMCs, mostly from graft donor cells, collected 360 days after TCRalphabeta/CD19-depleted stem cell transplant. These receptors were collected from a male patient between 2 and 15 years old who had a stem cell transplant for acute lymphoblastic leukemia, so the T cells may come from the graft donor.

This clonotype was seen repeatedly, ten times or more. This chain joins TRBV5-5 and TRBJ2-1; 14 bases match TRBD2. V was clipped by 3 bases and J by 9 bases; unmatched bases: 5. Per the germline V gene, CDR1 is SGHKS and CDR2 is YYEKEE (reference sequence). The CDR3 contains 15 residues. CDR3 nucleotides: TGTGCCAGCAGCTGGGGACTAGCGGGAGTCACTGAGCAGTTCTTC. As protein: CASSWGLAGVTEQFF.

CDR3 bases: TGTGCCACCAGCAGATACCCCCCCGCACTAGAAGCGGGGCCTAGCACAGATACGCAGTATTTT. Translation: CATSRYPPALEAGPSTDTQYF. The chain joins TRBV15 to TRBJ2-3, with 7 nucleotides matching TRBD2. The length of the CDR3 is 21 residues. V was pared by 2 bases and J by 0 bases, with 20 bases of the junction left unmatched. Looked up from germline, CDR1 is LNHNV and CDR2 is YYDKDF (reference sequence).

The genes are TRBV10-2 and TRBJ2-1, with 10 bases matching TRBD2. J was trimmed by 2 bases and V by 6 bases; bases with no gene match: 7. The V gene's germline CDR1 is WSHSY and CDR2 SAAADI. CDR3 length: 16 amino acids. CDR3 protein: CASRSGLAETYNEQFF. The CDR3 DNA follows: TGCGCCAGCAGGAGCGGACTAGCGGAAACCTACAATGAGCAGTTCTTC.

The V and J genes are TRBV20-1 and TRBJ2-1, with a weak D call TRBD2 (7 bases). Germline-derived CDR1 and CDR2 are DFQATT and SNEGSKA (reference sequence). CDR3 length: 17 residues. Here the CDR3 DNA reads TGCAGCTCTAGTGCCTTAGTGGGGGGGCTCCTTTACAATGAGCAGTTCTTC. It codes for CSSSALVGGLLYNEQFF.

This clonotype was counted between two and nine times. J is TRBJ2-1 and V is TRBV7-2, with TRBD2 identical over 10 bases. The junction had 11 bases not matched to a gene; V was cut back by 4 bases and J by 5 bases. This CDR3 comprises 17 residues. Germline lookup yields CDR1 SGHTA and CDR2 FQGNSA. The CDR3 region is CASSSPVRLAGDNEQFF. The CDR3 region has the DNA TGTGCCAGCAGCTCACCCGTCAGGCTAGCGGGAGACAATGAGCAGTTCTTC. The complete variable domain, with remaining parts taken from reference TRBV7-2 and TRBJ2-1, reads GAGVSQSPSNKVTEKGKDVELRCDPISGHTALYWYRQSLGQGLEFLIYFQGNSAPDKSGLPSDRFSAERTGGSVSTLTIQRTQQEDSAVYLCASSSPVRLAGDNEQFFGPGTRLTVL.

There are a few counts of this clonotype. V gene TRBV12-3 or TRBV12-4 combines with J gene TRBJ2-7; no clear D gene. The CDR3 has 13 amino acids. V shed 0 bases and J shed 6 bases, with 9 bases lying between them. CDR3 loop: CASSLAQVSEQYF. CDR3 DNA sequence: TGTGCCAGCAGTTTAGCCCAAGTTAGCGAGCAGTACTTC.

In its sample, this clonotype was seen a few times. This chain connects TRBV5-1 to TRBJ2-3, with TRBD1 matching 7 bases. V shed 3 bases, J shed 3 bases, and the junction held 1 base outside the gene matches. The CDR3 extends over 13 amino acids. Germline values: CDR1 SGHRS, CDR2 YFSETQ. In nucleotides, the CDR3 is TGCGCCAGCAGCTCGGGACAGACAGATACGCAGTATTTT. Translated, it gives CASSSGQTDTQYF.

In its sample, this clonotype was seen many times. The V and J genes are TRBV4-2 and TRBJ2-1; no clear D gene. This CDR3 has 15 amino acids. Germline V gene lookup returns CDR1 LGHNA and CDR2 YNFKEQ. Trimming shortened V by 0 bases and J by 4 bases, and 10 bases separated the two germline ends. The CDR3 sequence: CASSQERASYNEQFF. Here the CDR3 DNA reads TGTGCCAGCAGCCAAGAAAGGGCCTCATACAATGAGCAGTTCTTC.

The chain links TRBV4-1 to TRBJ2-1; 12 nucleotides line up with TRBD2. V dropped 3 bases and J dropped 8; count of bases not matched to a gene: 8. From germline, CDR1 is MGHRA and CDR2 YSYEKL. The length of the CDR3 is 16 residues. This CDR3 reads CASSQKLAGGAHEQFF. CDR3 DNA: TGCGCCAGCAGCCAGAAACTAGCGGGAGGTGCCCATGAGCAGTTCTTC.

The chain employs TRBV6-2 or TRBV6-3 and TRBJ2-4; 11 bases line up with TRBD2. V trimming: 2 bases; J trimming: 0 bases; junction bases outside the gene matches: 9. CDR3 size: 19 residues. The germline V gene encodes CDR1 MNHEY and CDR2 SVGEGT. The CDR3 region has the DNA TGTGCCAGCAGTTACATGACTAGCGGGAAGAAATTAGCCAAAAACATTCAGTACTTC. This codes for CASSYMTSGKKLAKNIQYF.

This clonotype was seen more than once but under ten times. The gene calls are TRBV28 and TRBJ1-1, with 10 bases aligning to TRBD1. The ends lost 2 bases at V and 1 base at J; junction bases unmatched: 16. The V gene's germline CDR1 is MDHEN and CDR2 SYDVKM. The CDR3 runs to 20 residues. The CDR3 loop is CASSLRLGFRTGGWNTEAFF. The CDR3 DNA follows: TGTGCCAGCAGTTTACGACTGGGGTTTAGGACAGGGGGGTGGAACACTGAAGCTTTCTTT.

J is TRBJ2-7 and V is TRBV12-3 or TRBV12-4; the D gene is possibly TRBD2 (6 bases). Trimming took 2 bases from V and 6 from J, leaving 14 bases between them. The CDR3 spans 14 residues. CDR3 region: CASSLSGFLSEQYF. In nucleotides, the CDR3 is TGTGCCAGCAGTTTAAGCGGGTTCCTCTCCGAGCAGTACTTC.

This clonotype occurred a few times. V is TRBV7-2 and J is TRBJ2-1; no clear D. This CDR3 comprises 15 residues. From germline, CDR1 is SGHTA and CDR2 FQGNSA. V was shortened by 1 base and J by 1 base, with 8 bases between the two germline ends. CDR3 region: CASSLESASYNEQFF. CDR3 nucleotides: TGTGCCAGCAGCTTAGAGTCCGCGTCCTACAATGAGCAGTTCTTC. The variable domain in full, completed from reference TRBV7-2 and TRBJ2-1, reads GAGVSQSPSNKVTEKGKDVELRCDPISGHTALYWYRQSLGQGLEFLIYFQGNSAPDKSGLPSDRFSAERTGGSVSTLTIQRTQQEDSAVYLCASSLESASYNEQFFGPGTRLTVL.

V is TRBV28 and J is TRBJ1-2; 7 bases map to TRBD1. CDR1 and CDR2 (germline): MDHEN, SYDVKM. Trimming took 3 bases from V and 4 from J; bases not matched to a gene: 11. The CDR3 has 16 residues. The chain's CDR3 is CASSLRVGGGGYGYTF. CDR3 coding DNA: TGTGCCAGCAGTTTGAGGGTAGGGGGCGGTGGCTATGGCTACACCTTC.

This clonotype was counted a few times. The gene calls are TRBV27 and TRBJ2-4, with no clear D. With 6 bases removed from V and 8 bases from J, the gap between germline ends came to 23 bases. This CDR3 has 16 residues. In germline, CDR1 is MNHEY, CDR2 SMNVEV (reference sequence). CDR3 loop: CASRRSIAPQEHIQYF. In DNA, the CDR3 is TGTGCCAGCAGAAGGTCCATTGCCCCTCAAGAACACATTCAGTACTTC.

The rearrangement joins TRBV4-3 to TRBJ2-1; 8 bases map to TRBD1. In germline, CDR1 is LGHNA, CDR2 YSLEER. With 4 bases clipped from V and 5 bases from J, the junction kept 7 bases outside the gene matches. This CDR3 spans 15 amino acids. CDR3 amino acids: CASSLRTGLNNEQFF. As DNA, the CDR3 is TGCGCCAGCAGCCTACGGACAGGGTTGAACAATGAGCAGTTCTTC.

A few counts support this clonotype. The rearrangement joins TRBV5-6 to TRBJ1-1, with D unclear. The germline gives CDR1 SGHDT, CDR2 YYEEEE. This CDR3 contains 13 residues. V lost 4 bases, J lost 1 base, and 8 bases lay in between. Here the CDR3 reads CASSLRWNTEAFF. In DNA, the CDR3 is TGTGCCAGCAGCCTCAGGTGGAACACTGAAGCTTTCTTT.

This clonotype turned up a few times. The V and J genes are TRBV5-1 and TRBJ2-5, with 8 bases that match TRBD2. The germline V gene encodes CDR1 SGHRS and CDR2 YFSETQ. J gave up 7 bases and V 0 bases, and 11 bases lay outside the gene matches. The CDR3 sequence is 16 residues long. CDR3 loop: CASSLDPGLDLRTQYF. The CDR3 DNA sequence: TGCGCCAGCAGCTTGGATCCGGGACTAGACTTAAGGACCCAGTACTTC.

This chain connects TRBV7-1 to TRBJ2-7, with D unresolved. TRBV7-1 falls under the ORF class, with uncertain function. This CDR3 is built from 13 residues. The V gene lost 1 base and the J gene lost 5 bases, with 9 bases spanning the gap. CDR3 coding DNA: TGTGCCAGCAGCTCAGGGTTCCGGGACGAGCAGTACTTC. Amino acids: CASSSGFRDEQYF.

The chain joins TRBV9 to TRBJ2-7; D is possibly TRBD1 or TRBD2 (6 bases each). The CDR3 covers 15 residues. Trimming cost V 0 bases and J 2 bases, with 12 bases left between them. Germline CDR1 SGDLS, CDR2 YYNGEE. The CDR3 loop reads CASSVASGGPYEQYF. The DNA for the CDR3 is TGTGCCAGCAGCGTAGCATCCGGGGGCCCCTACGAGCAGTACTTC.

This clonotype was recorded at least ten times. The J gene is TRBJ2-4, the V gene TRBV12-3 or TRBV12-4, with 7 bases fitting TRBD2. Trimming at V came to 3 bases and at J to 0 bases, leaving 8 bases not matched to a gene. This CDR3 spans 17 amino acids. The CDR3 region has the DNA TGTGCCAGCAGTTTCAGCGGGGAAGGGCTAGCCAAAAACATTCAGTACTTC. This codes for CASSFSGEGLAKNIQYF.